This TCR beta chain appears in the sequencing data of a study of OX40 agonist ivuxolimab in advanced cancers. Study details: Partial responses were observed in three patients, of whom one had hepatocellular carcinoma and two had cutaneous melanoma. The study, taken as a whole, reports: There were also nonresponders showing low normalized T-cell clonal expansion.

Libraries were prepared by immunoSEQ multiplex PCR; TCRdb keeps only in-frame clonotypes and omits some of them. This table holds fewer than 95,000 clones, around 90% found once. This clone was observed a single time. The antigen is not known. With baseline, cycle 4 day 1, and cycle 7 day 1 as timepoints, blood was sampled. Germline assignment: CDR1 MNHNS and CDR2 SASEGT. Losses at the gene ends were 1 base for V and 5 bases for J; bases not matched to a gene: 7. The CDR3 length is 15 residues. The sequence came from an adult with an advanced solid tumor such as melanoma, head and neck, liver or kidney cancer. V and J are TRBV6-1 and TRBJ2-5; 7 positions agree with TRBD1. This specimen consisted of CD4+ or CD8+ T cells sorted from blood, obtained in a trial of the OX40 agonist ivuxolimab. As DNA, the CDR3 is TGTGCCAGCAGTGAAGGACAGGGATGGGGGGAGACCCAGTACTTC. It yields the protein CASSEGQGWGETQYF.